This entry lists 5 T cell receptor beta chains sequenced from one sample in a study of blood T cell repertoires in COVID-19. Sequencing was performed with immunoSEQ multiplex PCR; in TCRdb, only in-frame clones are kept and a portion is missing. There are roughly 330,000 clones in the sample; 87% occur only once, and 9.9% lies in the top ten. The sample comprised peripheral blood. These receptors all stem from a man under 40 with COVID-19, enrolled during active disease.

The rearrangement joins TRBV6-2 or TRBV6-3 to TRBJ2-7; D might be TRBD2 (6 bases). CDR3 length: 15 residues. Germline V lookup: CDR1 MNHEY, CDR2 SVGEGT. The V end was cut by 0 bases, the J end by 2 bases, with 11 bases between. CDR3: CASSYSKRATYEQYF. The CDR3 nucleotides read TGTGCCAGCAGTTACTCCAAGCGGGCCACCTACGAGCAGTACTTC.

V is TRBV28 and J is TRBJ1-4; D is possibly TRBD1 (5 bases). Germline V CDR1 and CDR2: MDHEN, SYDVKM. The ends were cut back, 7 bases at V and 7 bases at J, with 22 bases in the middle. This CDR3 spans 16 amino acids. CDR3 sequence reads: CASTKLGGAVGEKLFF. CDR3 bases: TGTGCCAGCACCAAGCTCGGAGGGGCAGTAGGTGAAAAACTGTTTTTT. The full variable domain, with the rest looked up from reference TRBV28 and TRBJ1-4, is DVKVTQSSRYLVKRTGEKVFLECVQDMDHENMFWYRQDPGLGLRLIYFSYDVKMKEKGDIPEGYSVSREKKERFSLILESASTNQTSMYLCASTKLGGAVGEKLFFGSGTQLSVL.

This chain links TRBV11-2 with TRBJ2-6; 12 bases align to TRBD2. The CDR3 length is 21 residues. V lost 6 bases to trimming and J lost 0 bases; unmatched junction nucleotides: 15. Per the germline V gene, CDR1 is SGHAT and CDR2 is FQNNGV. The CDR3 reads CASSLSTGTSGSRSGANVLTF. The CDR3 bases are TGTGCCAGCAGTTTATCCACTGGGACTAGCGGGTCCCGCTCTGGGGCCAACGTCCTGACTTTC.

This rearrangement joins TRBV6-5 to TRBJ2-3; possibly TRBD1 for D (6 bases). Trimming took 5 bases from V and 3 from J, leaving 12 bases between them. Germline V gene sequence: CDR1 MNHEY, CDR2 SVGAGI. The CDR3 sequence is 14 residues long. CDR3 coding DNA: TGTGCCAGCAGTCGGACAGCAAGGACAGATACGCAGTATTTT. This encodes CASSRTARTDTQYF.

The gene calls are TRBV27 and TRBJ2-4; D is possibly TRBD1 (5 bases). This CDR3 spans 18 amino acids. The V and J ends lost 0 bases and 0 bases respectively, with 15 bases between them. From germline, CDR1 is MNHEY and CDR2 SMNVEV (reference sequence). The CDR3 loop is CASSLSRGLGIAKNIQYF. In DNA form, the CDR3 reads TGTGCCAGCAGTTTATCAAGGGGTCTAGGGATAGCCAAAAACATTCAGTACTTC.